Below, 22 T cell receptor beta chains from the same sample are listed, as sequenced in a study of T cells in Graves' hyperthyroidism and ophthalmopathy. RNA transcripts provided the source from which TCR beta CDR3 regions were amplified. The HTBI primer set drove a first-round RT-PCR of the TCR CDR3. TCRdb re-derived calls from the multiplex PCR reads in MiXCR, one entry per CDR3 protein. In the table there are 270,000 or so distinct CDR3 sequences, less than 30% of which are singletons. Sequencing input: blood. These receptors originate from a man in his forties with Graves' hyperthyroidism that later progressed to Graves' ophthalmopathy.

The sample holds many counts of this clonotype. The CDR3 reads CASSLNRESYEQYF. The DNA of the CDR3 is TGCGCCAGCAGCTTGAACAGGGAATCCTACGAGCAGTACTTC. This chain connects TRBV5-1 to TRBJ2-7; perhaps TRBD1 as D (6 bases). The V and J ends lost 1 base and 1 base respectively, with 9 bases between them. CDR1 and CDR2 (germline): SGHRS, YFSETQ. This CDR3 is built from 14 residues.

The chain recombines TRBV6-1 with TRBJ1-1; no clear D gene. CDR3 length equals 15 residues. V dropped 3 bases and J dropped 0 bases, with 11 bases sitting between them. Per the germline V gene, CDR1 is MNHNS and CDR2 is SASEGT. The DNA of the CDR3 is TGTGCCAGCAGTGAGGACGGCTACCTGAACACTGAAGCTTTCTTT. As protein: CASSEDGYLNTEAFF.

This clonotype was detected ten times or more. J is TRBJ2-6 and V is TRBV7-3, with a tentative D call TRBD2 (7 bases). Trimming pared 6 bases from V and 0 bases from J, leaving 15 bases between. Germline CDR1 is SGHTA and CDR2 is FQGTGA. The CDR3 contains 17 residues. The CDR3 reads CASSRTGGGSGANVLTF. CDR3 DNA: TGTGCCAGCAGTCGTACGGGGGGCGGCTCTGGGGCCAACGTCCTGACTTTC.

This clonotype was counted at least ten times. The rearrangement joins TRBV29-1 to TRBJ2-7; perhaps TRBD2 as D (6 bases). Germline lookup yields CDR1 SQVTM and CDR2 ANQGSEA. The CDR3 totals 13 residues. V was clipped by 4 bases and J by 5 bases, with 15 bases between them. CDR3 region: CSVGTGVSHEQYF. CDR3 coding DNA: TGCAGCGTTGGTACGGGAGTATCCCACGAGCAGTACTTC.

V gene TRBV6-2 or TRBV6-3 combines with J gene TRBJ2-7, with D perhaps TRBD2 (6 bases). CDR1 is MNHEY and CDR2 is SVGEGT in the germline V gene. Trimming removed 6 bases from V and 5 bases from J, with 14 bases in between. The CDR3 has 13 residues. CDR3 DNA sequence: TGTGCCAGCAGACCGGGTGCGGGGAACGAGCAGTACTTC. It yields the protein CASRPGAGNEQYF.

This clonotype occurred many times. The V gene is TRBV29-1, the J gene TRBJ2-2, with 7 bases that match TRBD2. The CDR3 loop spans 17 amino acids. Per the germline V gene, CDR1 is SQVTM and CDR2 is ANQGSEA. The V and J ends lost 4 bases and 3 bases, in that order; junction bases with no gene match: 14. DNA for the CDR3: TGCAGCGTTGGCGGGACTCGGTCTAGCGGAGACACCGGGGAGCTGTTTTTT. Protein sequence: CSVGGTRSSGDTGELFF.

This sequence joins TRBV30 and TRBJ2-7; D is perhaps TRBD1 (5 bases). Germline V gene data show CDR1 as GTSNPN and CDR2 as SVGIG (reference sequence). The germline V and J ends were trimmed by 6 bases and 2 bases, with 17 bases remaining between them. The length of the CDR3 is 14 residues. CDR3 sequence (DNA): TGTGCCTGTACGGTAGGGGCGAGCACCTACGAGCAGTACTTC. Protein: CACTVGASTYEQYF.

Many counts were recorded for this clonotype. In DNA, the CDR3 is TGTGCCAGTAGTATAGCGGGGTTAGCGGGAACGGAGACCAAAAACATTCAGTACTTC. This sequence encodes CASSIAGLAGTETKNIQYF. The chain has TRBV19 and TRBJ2-4, with 8 positions matching TRBD2. Germline V gene data show CDR1 as LNHDA and CDR2 as SQIVND (reference sequence). This CDR3 contains 19 residues. V shed 1 base, J shed 2 bases, and the junction held 13 bases outside the gene matches. Filled out from reference TRBV19 and TRBJ2-4, the complete variable domain reads DGGITQSPKYLFRKEGQNVTLSCEQNLNHDAMYWYRQDPGQGLRLIYYSQIVNDFQKGDIAEGYSVSREKKESFPLTVTSAQKNPTAFYLCASSIAGLAGTETKNIQYFGAGTRLSVL.

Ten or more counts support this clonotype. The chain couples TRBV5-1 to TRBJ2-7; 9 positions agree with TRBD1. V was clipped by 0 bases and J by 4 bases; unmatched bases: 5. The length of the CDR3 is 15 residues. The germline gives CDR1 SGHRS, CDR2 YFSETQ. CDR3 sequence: CASSLVGTGSYEQYF. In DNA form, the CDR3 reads TGCGCCAGCAGCTTGGTCGGGACAGGGTCGTACGAGCAGTACTTC.

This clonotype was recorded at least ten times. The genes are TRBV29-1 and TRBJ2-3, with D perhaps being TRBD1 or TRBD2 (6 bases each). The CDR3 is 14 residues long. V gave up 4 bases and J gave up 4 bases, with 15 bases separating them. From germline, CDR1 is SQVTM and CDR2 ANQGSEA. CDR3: CSVAARGAPDTQYF. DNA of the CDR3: TGCAGCGTTGCCGCGAGGGGGGCACCAGATACGCAGTATTTT.

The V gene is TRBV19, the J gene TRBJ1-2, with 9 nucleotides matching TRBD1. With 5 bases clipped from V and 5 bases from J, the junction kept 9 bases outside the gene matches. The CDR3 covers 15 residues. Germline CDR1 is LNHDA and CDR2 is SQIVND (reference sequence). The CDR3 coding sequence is TGTGCCAGTAGTCGCCTGGGACAGGGAGGGTATGGCTACACCTTC. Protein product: CASSRLGQGGYGYTF. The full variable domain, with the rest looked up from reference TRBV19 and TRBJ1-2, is DGGITQSPKYLFRKEGQNVTLSCEQNLNHDAMYWYRQDPGQGLRLIYYSQIVNDFQKGDIAEGYSVSREKKESFPLTVTSAQKNPTAFYLCASSRLGQGGYGYTFGSGTRLTVV.

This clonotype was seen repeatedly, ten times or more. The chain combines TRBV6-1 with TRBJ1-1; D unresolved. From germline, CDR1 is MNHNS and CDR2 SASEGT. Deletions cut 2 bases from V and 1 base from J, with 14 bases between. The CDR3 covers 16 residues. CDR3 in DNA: TGTGCCAGCAGTGAATCTCTCTTCTCGGAGAACACTGAAGCTTTCTTT. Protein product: CASSESLFSENTEAFF.

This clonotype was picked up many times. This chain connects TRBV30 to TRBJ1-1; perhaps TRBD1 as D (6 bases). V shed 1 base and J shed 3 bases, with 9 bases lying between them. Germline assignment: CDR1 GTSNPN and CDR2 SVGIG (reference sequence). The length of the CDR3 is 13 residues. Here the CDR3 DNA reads TGTGCCTGGAGTGATGGGGGCTACACTGAAGCTTTCTTT. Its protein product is CAWSDGGYTEAFF. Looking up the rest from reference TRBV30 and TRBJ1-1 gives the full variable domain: SQTIHQWPATLVQPVGSPLSLECTVEGTSNPNLYWYRQAAGRGLQLLFYSVGIGQISSEVPQNLSASRPQDRQFILSSKKLLLSDSGFYLCAWSDGGYTEAFFGQGTRLTVV.

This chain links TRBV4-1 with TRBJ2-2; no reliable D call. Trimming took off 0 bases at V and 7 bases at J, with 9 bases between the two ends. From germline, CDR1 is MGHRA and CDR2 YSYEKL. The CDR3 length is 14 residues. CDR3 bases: TGCGCCAGCAGCCAAGATGGGCGGAACGGGGAGCTGTTTTTT. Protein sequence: CASSQDGRNGELFF.

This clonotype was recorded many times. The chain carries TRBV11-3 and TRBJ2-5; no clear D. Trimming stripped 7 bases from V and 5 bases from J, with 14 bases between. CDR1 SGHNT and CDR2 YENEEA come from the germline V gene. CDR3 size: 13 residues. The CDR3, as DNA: TGTGCCAGCACCGACAAAATGGGGGAGACCCAGTACTTC. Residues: CASTDKMGETQYF. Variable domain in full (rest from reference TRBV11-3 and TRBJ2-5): EAGVVQSPRYKIIEKKQPVAFWCNPISGHNTLYWYLQNLGQGPELLIRYENEEAVDDSQLPKDRFSAERLKGVDSTLKIQPAELGDSAVYLCASTDKMGETQYFGPGTRLLVL.

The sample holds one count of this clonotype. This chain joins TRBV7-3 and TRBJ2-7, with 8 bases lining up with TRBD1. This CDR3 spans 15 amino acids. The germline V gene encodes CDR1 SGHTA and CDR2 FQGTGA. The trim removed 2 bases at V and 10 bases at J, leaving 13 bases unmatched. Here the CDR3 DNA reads TGTGCCAGCAGCTTAGACCCGGACAGGGCATCGCAACAGTACTTC. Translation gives CASSLDPDRASQQYF.

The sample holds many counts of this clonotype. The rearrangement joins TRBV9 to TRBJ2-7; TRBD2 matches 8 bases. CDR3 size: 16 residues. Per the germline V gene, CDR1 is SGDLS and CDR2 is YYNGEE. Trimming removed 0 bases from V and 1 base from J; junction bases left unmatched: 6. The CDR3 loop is CASSVAWSGSSYEQYF. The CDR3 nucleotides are TGTGCCAGCAGCGTAGCGTGGAGCGGGAGTTCCTACGAGCAGTACTTC.

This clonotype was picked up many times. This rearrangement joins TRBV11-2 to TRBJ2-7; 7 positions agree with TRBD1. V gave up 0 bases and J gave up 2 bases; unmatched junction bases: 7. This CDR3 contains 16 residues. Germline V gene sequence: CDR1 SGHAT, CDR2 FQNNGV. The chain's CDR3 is CASSLDLNRGTYEQYF. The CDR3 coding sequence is TGTGCCAGCAGCTTAGATCTTAACAGGGGAACCTACGAGCAGTACTTC.

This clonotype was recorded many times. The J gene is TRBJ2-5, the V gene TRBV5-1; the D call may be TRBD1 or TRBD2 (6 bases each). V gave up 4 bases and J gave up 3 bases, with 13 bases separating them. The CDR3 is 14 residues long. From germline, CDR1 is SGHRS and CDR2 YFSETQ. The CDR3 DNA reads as TGCGCCAGCAGCGGCGGGACACCCGAAGAGACCCAGTACTTC. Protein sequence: CASSGGTPEETQYF.

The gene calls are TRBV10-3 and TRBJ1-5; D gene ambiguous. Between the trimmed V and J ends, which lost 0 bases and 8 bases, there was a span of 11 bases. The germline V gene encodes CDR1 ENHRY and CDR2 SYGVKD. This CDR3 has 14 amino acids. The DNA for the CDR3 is TGTGCCATCAGTGAGTCAGCCTCCGTAGAGCCCCAGCATTTT. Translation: CAISESASVEPQHF.

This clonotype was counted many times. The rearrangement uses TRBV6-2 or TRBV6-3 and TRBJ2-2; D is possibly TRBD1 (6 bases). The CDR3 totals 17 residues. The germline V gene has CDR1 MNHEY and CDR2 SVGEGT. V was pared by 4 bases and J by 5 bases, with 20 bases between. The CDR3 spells CASSFETGSDPTGELFF. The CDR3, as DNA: TGTGCCAGCAGTTTCGAGACAGGTTCCGATCCTACCGGGGAGCTGTTTTTT.

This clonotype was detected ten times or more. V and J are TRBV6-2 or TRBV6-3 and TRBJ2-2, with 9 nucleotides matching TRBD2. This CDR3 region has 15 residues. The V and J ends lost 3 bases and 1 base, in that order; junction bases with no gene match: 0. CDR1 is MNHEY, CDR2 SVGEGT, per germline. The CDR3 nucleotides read TGTGCCAGCAGTTATAGCGGGAGGAACACCGGGGAGCTGTTTTTT. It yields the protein CASSYSGRNTGELFF.